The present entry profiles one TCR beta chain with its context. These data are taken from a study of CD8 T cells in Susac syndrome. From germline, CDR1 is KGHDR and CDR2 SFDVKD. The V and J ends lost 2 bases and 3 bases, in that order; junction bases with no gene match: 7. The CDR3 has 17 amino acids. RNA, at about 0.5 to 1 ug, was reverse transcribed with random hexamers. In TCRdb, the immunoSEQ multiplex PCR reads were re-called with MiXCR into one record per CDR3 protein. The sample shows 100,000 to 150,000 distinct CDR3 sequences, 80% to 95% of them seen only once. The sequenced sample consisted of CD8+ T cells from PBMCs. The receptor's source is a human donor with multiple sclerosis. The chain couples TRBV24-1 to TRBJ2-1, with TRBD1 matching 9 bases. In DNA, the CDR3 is TGTGCCACCAGTGATTCCACTACAGGGGGCTTCTACAATGAGCAGTTCTTC. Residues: CATSDSTTGGFYNEQFF.